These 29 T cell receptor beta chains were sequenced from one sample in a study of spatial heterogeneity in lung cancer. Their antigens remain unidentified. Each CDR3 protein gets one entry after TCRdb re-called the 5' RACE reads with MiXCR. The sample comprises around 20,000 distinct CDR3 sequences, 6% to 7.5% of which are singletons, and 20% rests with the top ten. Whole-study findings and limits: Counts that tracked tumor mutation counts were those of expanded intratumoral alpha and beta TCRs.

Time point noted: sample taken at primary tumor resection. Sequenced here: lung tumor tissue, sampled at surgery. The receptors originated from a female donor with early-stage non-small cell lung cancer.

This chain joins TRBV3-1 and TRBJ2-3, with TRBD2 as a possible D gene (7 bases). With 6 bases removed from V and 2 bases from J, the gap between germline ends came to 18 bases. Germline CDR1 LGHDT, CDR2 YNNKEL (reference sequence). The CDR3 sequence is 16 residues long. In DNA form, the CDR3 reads TGTGCCAGCAGTCGACAAGGGGGGGGCTCCACAGATACGCAGTATTTT. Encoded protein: CASSRQGGGSTDTQYF.

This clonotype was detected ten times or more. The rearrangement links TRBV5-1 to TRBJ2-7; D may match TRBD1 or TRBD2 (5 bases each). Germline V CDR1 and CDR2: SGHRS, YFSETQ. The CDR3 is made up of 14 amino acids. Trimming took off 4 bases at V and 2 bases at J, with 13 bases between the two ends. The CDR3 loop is CASSPGTATYEQYF. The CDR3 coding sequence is TGCGCCAGCAGCCCCGGGACGGCGACCTACGAGCAGTACTTC.

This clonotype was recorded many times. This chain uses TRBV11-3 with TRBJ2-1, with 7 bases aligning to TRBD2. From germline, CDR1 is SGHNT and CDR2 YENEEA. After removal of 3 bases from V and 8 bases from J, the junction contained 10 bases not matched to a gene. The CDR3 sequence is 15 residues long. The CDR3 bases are TGTGCCAGCAGCTTCCGCGATAAGGGGAGGGATGAGCAGTTCTTC. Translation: CASSFRDKGRDEQFF.

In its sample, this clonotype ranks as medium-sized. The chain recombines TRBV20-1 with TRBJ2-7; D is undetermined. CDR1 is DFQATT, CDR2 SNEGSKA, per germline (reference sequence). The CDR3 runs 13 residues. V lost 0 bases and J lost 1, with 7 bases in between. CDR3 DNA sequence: TGCAGTGCTAGAGATAAAGGTTCCTACGAGCAGTACTTC. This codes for CSARDKGSYEQYF.

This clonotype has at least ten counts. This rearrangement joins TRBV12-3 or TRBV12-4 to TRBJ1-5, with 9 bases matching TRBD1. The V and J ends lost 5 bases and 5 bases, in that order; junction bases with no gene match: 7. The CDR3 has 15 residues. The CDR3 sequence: CASSPRDRDHQPQHF. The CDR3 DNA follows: TGTGCCAGCAGTCCCCGGGACAGGGACCATCAGCCCCAGCATTTT.

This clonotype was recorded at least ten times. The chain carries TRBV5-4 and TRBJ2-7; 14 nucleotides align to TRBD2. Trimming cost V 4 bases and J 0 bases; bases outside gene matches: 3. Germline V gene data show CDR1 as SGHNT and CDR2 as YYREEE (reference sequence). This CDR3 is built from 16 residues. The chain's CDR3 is CASSPGLAGVSYEQYF. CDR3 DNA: TGTGCCAGCAGCCCGGGACTAGCGGGGGTCTCCTACGAGCAGTACTTC.

CDR3 protein: CASSERTYGYTF. In DNA, the CDR3 is TGTGCCAGCAGTGAACGGACGTATGGCTACACCTTC. The chain carries TRBV2 and TRBJ1-2, with D uncertain. Trimming stripped 2 bases from V and 5 bases from J, with 6 bases between. The V gene's germline CDR1 is SNHLY and CDR2 FYNNEI. The CDR3 contains 12 residues. Full variable domain (missing parts from reference TRBV2 and TRBJ1-2): EPEVTQTPSHQVTQMGQEVILRCVPISNHLYFYWYRQILGQKVEFLVSFYNNEISEKSEIFDDQFSVERPDGSNFTLKIRSTKLEDSAMYFCASSERTYGYTFGSGTRLTVV.

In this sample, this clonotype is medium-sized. CDR3 nucleotides: TGTGCCAGCAGCTACGGACGGGGCGCTTATTCAGATGGCTACACCTTC. This gives the protein CASSYGRGAYSDGYTF. The rearrangement joins TRBV11-1 to TRBJ1-2, with D maybe TRBD1 (5 bases). Trimming removed 4 bases from V and 6 bases from J, with 21 bases in between. Germline lookup yields CDR1 SGHAT and CDR2 FQDESV (reference sequence). This CDR3 contains 16 residues. Based on the CDR3 plus reference TRBV11-1 and TRBJ1-2, the full variable domain is EAEVAQSPRYKITEKSQAVAFWCDPISGHATLYWYRQILGQGPELLVQFQDESVVDDSQLPKDRFSAERLKGVDSTLKIQPAELGDSAMYLCASSYGRGAYSDGYTFGSGTRLTVV.

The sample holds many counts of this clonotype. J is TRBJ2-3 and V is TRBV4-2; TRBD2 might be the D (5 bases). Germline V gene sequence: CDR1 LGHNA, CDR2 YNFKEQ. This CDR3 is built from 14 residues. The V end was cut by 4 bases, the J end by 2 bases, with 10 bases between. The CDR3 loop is CASSPRGDTDTQYF. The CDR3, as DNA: TGTGCCAGCAGCCCACGGGGTGACACAGATACGCAGTATTTT.

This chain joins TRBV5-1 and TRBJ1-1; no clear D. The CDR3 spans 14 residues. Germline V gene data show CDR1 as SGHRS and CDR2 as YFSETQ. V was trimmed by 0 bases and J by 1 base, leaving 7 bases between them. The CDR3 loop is CASSLVQPNTEAFF. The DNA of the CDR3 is TGCGCCAGCAGCTTGGTACAGCCGAACACTGAAGCTTTCTTT.

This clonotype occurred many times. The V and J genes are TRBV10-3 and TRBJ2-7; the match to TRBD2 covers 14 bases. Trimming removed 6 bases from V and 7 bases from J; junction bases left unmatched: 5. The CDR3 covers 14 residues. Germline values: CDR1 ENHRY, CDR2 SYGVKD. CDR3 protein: CAIRGTSGGREQYF. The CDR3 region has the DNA TGTGCCATCAGGGGGACTAGCGGGGGAAGGGAGCAGTACTTC.

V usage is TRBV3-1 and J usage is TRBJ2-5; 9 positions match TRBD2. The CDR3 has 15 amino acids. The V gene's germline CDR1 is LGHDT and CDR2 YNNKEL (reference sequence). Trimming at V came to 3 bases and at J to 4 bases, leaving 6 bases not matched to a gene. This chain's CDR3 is CASSQDGLARETQYF. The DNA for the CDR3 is TGTGCCAGCAGCCAGGACGGACTAGCGCGAGAGACCCAGTACTTC.

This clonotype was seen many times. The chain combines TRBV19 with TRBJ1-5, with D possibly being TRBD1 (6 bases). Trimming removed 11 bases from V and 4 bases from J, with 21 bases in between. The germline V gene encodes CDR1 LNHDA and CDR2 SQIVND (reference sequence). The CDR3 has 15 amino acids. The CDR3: CAWGETGRFNQPQHF. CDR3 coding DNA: TGTGCCTGGGGGGAAACAGGGCGGTTTAATCAGCCCCAGCATTTT.

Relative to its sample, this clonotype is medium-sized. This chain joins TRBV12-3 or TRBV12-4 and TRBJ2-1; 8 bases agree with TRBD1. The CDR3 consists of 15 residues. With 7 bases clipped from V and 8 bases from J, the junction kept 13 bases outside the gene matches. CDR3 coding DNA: TGTGCCAGCACTCGGAGACAGGGGAATTTATATGAGCAGTTCTTC. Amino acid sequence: CASTRRQGNLYEQFF.

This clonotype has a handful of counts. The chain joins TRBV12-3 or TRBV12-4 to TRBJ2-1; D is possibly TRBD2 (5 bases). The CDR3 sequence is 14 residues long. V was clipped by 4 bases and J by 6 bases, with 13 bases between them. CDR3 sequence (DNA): TGTGCCAGCAGTTCTAACCTACGGGGCAATGAGCAGTTCTTC. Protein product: CASSSNLRGNEQFF.

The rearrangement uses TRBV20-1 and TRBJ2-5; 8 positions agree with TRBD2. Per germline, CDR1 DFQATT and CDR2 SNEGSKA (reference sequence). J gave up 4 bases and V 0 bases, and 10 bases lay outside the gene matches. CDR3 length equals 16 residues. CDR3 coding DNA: TGCAGTGCTAGAGAAGACCACGGGGGGGATCGAGAGACCCAGTACTTC. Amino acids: CSAREDHGGDRETQYF.

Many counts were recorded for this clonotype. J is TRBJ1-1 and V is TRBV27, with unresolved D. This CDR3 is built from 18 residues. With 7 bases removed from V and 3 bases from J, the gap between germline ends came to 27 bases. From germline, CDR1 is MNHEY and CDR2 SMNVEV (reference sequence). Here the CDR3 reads CASNPSFRVIRHYTEAFF. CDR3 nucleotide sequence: TGTGCCAGCAACCCCTCCTTTAGGGTAATTAGACATTACACTGAAGCTTTCTTT.

CDR3: CASNLRGNTEAFF. In DNA, the CDR3 is TGTGCCAGCAACCTACGGGGGAACACTGAAGCTTTCTTT. The V call is TRBV6-1, the J call TRBJ1-1; D gene ambiguous. The CDR3 length is 13 residues. Between the trimmed V and J ends, which lost 7 bases and 1 base, there was a span of 10 bases. Germline loops: CDR1 MNHNS, CDR2 SASEGT.

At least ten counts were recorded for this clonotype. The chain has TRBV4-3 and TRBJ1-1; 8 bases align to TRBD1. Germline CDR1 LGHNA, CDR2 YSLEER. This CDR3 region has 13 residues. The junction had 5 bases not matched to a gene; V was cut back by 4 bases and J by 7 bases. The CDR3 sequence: CASSPWTGREAFF. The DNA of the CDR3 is TGCGCCAGCAGCCCCTGGACAGGGCGTGAAGCTTTCTTT.

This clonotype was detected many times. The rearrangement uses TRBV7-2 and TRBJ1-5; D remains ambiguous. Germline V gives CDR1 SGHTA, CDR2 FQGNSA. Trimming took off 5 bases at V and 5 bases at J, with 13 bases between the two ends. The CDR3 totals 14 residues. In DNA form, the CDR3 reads TGTGCCAGCAGCACTCAGACGGGAGATCAGCCCCAGCATTTT. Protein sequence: CASSTQTGDQPQHF. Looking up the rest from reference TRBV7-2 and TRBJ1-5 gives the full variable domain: GAGVSQSPSNKVTEKGKDVELRCDPISGHTALYWYRQSLGQGLEFLIYFQGNSAPDKSGLPSDRFSAERTGGSVSTLTIQRTQQEDSAVYLCASSTQTGDQPQHFGDGTRLSIL.

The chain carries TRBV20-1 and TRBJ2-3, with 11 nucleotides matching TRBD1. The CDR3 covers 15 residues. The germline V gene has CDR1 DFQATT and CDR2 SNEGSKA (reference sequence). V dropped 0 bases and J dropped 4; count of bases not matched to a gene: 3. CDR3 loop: CSARDWTGGSDTQYF. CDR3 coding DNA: TGCAGTGCTAGAGATTGGACAGGGGGCTCAGATACGCAGTATTTT.

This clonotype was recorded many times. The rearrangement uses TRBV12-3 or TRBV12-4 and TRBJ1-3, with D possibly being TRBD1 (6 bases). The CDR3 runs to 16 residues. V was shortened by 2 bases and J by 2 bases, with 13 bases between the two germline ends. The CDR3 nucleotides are TGTGCCAGCAGTTTACGGTGGGCAGGGGCTGGAAACACCATATATTTT. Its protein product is CASSLRWAGAGNTIYF.

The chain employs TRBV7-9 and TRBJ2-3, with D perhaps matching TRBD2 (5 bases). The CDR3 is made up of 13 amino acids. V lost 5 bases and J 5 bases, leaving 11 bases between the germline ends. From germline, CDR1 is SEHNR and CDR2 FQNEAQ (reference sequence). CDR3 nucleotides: TGTGCCAGCAGCCGCGGGTCCTTAGATACGCAGTATTTT. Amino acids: CASSRGSLDTQYF.

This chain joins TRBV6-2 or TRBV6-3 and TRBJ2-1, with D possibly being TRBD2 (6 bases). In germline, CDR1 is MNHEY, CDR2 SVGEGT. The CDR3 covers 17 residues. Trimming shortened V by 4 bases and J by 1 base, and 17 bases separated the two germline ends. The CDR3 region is CASSWGSGNPSYNEQFF. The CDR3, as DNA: TGTGCCAGCAGTTGGGGTAGCGGAAACCCTTCCTACAATGAGCAGTTCTTC.

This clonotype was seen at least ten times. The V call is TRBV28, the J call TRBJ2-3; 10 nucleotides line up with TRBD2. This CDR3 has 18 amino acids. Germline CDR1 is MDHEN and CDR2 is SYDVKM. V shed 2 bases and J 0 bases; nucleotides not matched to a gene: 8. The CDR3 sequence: CASSLRLDSGGSTDTQYF. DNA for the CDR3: TGTGCCAGCAGTTTACGCCTTGATAGCGGGGGGAGCACAGATACGCAGTATTTT.

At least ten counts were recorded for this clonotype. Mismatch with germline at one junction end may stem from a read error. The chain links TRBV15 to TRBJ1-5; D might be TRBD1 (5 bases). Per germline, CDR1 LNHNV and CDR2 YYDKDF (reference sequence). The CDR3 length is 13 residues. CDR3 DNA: TGTGCCACCCGCAGGGACCTTCAAGGGCCCCAGCATTTT. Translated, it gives CATRRDLQGPQHF.

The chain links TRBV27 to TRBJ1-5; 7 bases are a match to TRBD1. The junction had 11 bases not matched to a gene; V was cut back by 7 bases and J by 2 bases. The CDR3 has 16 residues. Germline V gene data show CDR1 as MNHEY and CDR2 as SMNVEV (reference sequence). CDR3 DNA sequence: TGTGCCAGCAAGGGACAGTCAGTGGCGGGCAATCAGCCCCAGCATTTT. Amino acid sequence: CASKGQSVAGNQPQHF.

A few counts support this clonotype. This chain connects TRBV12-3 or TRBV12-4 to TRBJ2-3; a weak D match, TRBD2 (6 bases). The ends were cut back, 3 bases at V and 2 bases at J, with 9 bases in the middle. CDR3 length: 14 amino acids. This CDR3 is CASSFGGATDTQYF. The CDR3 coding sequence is TGTGCCAGCAGTTTCGGGGGAGCCACAGATACGCAGTATTTT.

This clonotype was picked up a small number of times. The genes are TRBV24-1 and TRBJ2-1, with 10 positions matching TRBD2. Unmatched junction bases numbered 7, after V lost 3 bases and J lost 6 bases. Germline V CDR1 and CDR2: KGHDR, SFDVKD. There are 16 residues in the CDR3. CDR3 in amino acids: CATSDPASGGGNEQFF. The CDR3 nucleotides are TGTGCCACCAGTGATCCCGCCAGCGGGGGGGGCAATGAGCAGTTCTTC.